This T cell receptor beta chain was identified in a study of blood T cell repertoires in COVID-19. The CDR3 length is 15 residues. CDR1 and CDR2 from the germline V gene are MDHEN and SYDVKM. Unmatched junction bases numbered 13, after V lost 10 bases and J lost 3 bases. The method was immunoSEQ multiplex PCR; TCRdb's version includes in-frame clones alone and lacks a portion of them. The sample gives roughly 130,000 clones, almost 85% of which show up once; 5% to 7% is in the top ten. Enrolled through a virtual design, the participants were between roughly 18 and 90 years of age and came from about two dozen US areas.

Sequencing was carried out using PBMCs or T cells enriched from blood (not recorded which). The chain recombines TRBV28 with TRBJ1-1; 8 bases are a match to TRBD1. The clonotype originates from a man aged 35 to 55 with acute COVID-19. CDR3 DNA: TGTGCCACCTGCGGGGCAGGGGGCCGGGACACTGAAGCTTTCTTT. Its protein is CATCGAGGRDTEAFF.